This T cell receptor (beta chain) was identified during a study of blood T cell repertoires in COVID-19. In the study overall: The cDNA or gDNA used as material had been derived from T cells, B-cell-depleted T cells, or PBMCs.

Authors' data handling: Researchers report that nucleated cell counts were estimated from reference gene primer amplification. Assay: immunoSEQ multiplex PCR; the TCRdb copy retains only in-frame clones and omits some. V, J and clone size derive from that table, while D and trimming were established from the DNA sequence. The data show a few hundred thousand clones, roughly 90% seen once. Residents of 20 to 25 US areas, aged about 18 to 95 years, made up the participants. Germline values: CDR1 SGHKS, CDR2 YYEKEE (reference sequence). With 4 bases removed from V and 0 bases from J, the gap between germline ends came to 10 bases. This CDR3 spans 14 amino acids.

This clonotype originated in a woman aged 18-29 years who had recovered from COVID-19. The sample consisted of PBMCs or T cells enriched from blood (not recorded which). This sequence joins TRBV5-5 and TRBJ2-5; tentatively, D is TRBD2 (6 bases). DNA for the CDR3: TGTGCCAGCAGCCCTGCGGGGAACCAAGAGACCCAGTACTTC. Translated: CASSPAGNQETQYF.